One and the same sample provided the 29 T cell receptor beta chains below, sequenced in a study of regulatory T cells in long-lasting Graves disease. Time point given: persistent/refractory GD, antithyroid drugs over 5 years with positive TRAb. With RNA extracted from PBMCs as input, the TCR library was made. Library construction for TCR beta used iRepertoire HTBI primers and Arm-PCR of CDR3 regions. Via MiXCR, TCRdb re-called the multiplex PCR reads, giving one row per CDR3 protein. This table holds roughly 400,000 distinct CDR3 sequences, roughly 23% found once. Here the sequenced sample was peripheral blood mononuclear cells (PBMCs), taken when the disease was refractory, from a patient treated with antithyroid drugs. The receptors stem from a female donor with Graves disease.

Ten or more counts support this clonotype. The CDR3 reads CASSLGTTEAFF. The CDR3, as DNA: TGTGCCAGCAGTCTCGGGACAACCGAAGCTTTCTTT. The chain is built from TRBV28 and TRBJ1-1; D is possibly TRBD1 (6 bases). Trimming took off 5 bases at V and 8 bases at J, with 12 bases between the two ends. The germline V gene has CDR1 MDHEN and CDR2 SYDVKM. The CDR3 is 12 amino acids. The variable domain in full, with the rest retrieved from reference TRBV28 and TRBJ1-1, is DVKVTQSSRYLVKRTGEKVFLECVQDMDHENMFWYRQDPGLGLRLIYFSYDVKMKEKGDIPEGYSVSREKKERFSLILESASTNQTSMYLCASSLGTTEAFFGQGTRLTVV.

This clonotype came up many times. The V and J genes are TRBV11-1 and TRBJ1-1; unclear D gene. Trimming took off 3 bases at V and 0 bases at J, with 8 bases between the two ends. Germline loops: CDR1 SGHAT, CDR2 FQDESV (reference sequence). The CDR3 loop spans 14 amino acids. DNA of the CDR3: TGTGCCAGCAGCTTGCAGGCGATGAACACTGAAGCTTTCTTT. Its protein product is CASSLQAMNTEAFF.

As concerns this clonotype: This may stem from a read error, because a much larger clone lies one nucleotide away. The chain recombines TRBV20-1 with TRBJ2-5; D remains unclear. The CDR3 is made up of 10 amino acids. The V and J ends lost 7 bases and 3 bases respectively, with 6 bases between them. From germline, CDR1 is DFQATT and CDR2 SNEGSKA (reference sequence). The CDR3 DNA follows: TGCAGTGTTACTAAAGAGACCCAGTACTTC. This codes for CSVTKETQYF.

CDR3 residues: CASTTDRGFNNEQFF. The CDR3 bases are TGTGCCAGCACCACGGACAGGGGTTTCAACAATGAGCAGTTCTTC. The rearrangement joins TRBV6-2 or TRBV6-3 to TRBJ2-5; TRBD1 matches 9 bases. Judging by the DNA end, TRBJ2-1 fits better; the J call may be wrong. The CDR3 is made up of 15 amino acids. Germline CDR1 MNHEY, CDR2 SVGEGT.

This clonotype has a count of ten or more. The chain uses TRBV20-1 and TRBJ2-5; D is undetermined. V was cut by 7 bases and J by 0 bases, with 3 bases left in between. The CDR3 has 10 amino acids. Germline assignment: CDR1 DFQATT and CDR2 SNEGSKA (reference sequence). DNA of the CDR3: TGCAGTGGGGACCAAGAGACCCAGTACTTC. It yields the protein CSGDQETQYF.

The table lists this clonotype with a few counts. The genes are TRBV2 and TRBJ2-7, with D possibly matching TRBD1 (6 bases). V was shortened by 9 bases and J by 3 bases, with 18 bases between the two germline ends. Germline V gene data show CDR1 as SNHLY and CDR2 as FYNNEI. The CDR3 has 14 amino acids. CDR3 DNA: TGTGCCAGTATGGACAGTCCGACAGTCTACGAGCAGTACTTC. The encoded protein is CASMDSPTVYEQYF.

This sequence joins TRBV24-1 and TRBJ2-7, with 9 nucleotides matching TRBD2. V dropped 4 bases and J dropped 9; count of bases not matched to a gene: 12. The germline V gene encodes CDR1 KGHDR and CDR2 SFDVKD. The CDR3 contains 15 residues. The CDR3 DNA reads TGTGCCACCAGTGACTCCCGGACTAGCGATGGGAGGCAGTACTTC. This gives the protein CATSDSRTSDGRQYF.

There are a few counts of this clonotype. J is TRBJ1-2 and V is TRBV14, with D hard to call. Trimming removed 0 bases from V and 4 bases from J, with 12 bases in between. The CDR3 loop spans 15 amino acids. Germline V gene sequence: CDR1 SGHDN, CDR2 FVKESK. The CDR3 bases are TGTGCCAGCAGCCAAGATTTTCCAGCGCCCTATGGCTACACCTTC. Amino acids: CASSQDFPAPYGYTF.

The gene calls are TRBV28 and TRBJ1-5; TRBD1 matches at 10 bases. This CDR3 is 17 amino acids long. Germline CDR1 MDHEN, CDR2 SYDVKM. V lost 4 bases to trimming and J lost 9 bases; unmatched junction nucleotides: 15. The CDR3 region has the DNA TGTGCCAGCAGTTCCCGGACAGGGGGGTATGTGCTAGGGCCCCAGCATTTT. Protein sequence: CASSSRTGGYVLGPQHF.

The V gene is TRBV7-9, the J gene TRBJ2-2, with no clear D. The length of the CDR3 is 16 residues. Per the germline V gene, CDR1 is SEHNR and CDR2 is FQNEAQ (reference sequence). The V end was cut by 5 bases, the J end by 0 bases, with 13 bases between. In nucleotides, the CDR3 is TGTGCCAGCAGCCCAGTCGGCTCCCCGAACACCGGGGAGCTGTTTTTT. Its protein product is CASSPVGSPNTGELFF.

This chain joins TRBV9 and TRBJ2-7, with D possibly matching TRBD2 (5 bases). The germline V gene encodes CDR1 SGDLS and CDR2 YYNGEE. V was pared by 0 bases and J by 0 bases, with 10 bases between. This CDR3 region has 15 residues. The CDR3 coding sequence is TGTGCCAGCAGCGTAGGTAGCGCAAGCTCCTACGAGCAGTACTTC. It specifies CASSVGSASSYEQYF.

This sequence joins TRBV6-2 or TRBV6-3 and TRBJ1-1; D is unresolved. The CDR3 extends over 13 amino acids. With 7 bases removed from V and 2 bases from J, the gap between germline ends came to 11 bases. CDR1 MNHEY and CDR2 SVGEGT come from the germline V gene. In DNA form, the CDR3 reads TGTGCCAGCAACCCCGACCTAAACACTGAAGCTTTCTTT. Translated, it gives CASNPDLNTEAFF.

This chain uses TRBV6-2 or TRBV6-3 with TRBJ2-7, with 9 bases that match TRBD1. CDR1 is MNHEY and CDR2 is SVGEGT in the germline V gene. The CDR3 runs to 16 residues. V lost 0 bases and J lost 4; bases outside the gene matches: 7. CDR3 DNA sequence: TGTGCCAGCAGTTACTCTGCGGGACAGGGACCTTACGAGCAGTACTTC. Amino acid sequence: CASSYSAGQGPYEQYF.

This clonotype occurred many times. The chain joins TRBV9 to TRBJ1-4, with TRBD1 matching 8 bases. Germline V gene lookup returns CDR1 SGDLS and CDR2 YYNGEE. Trimming removed 4 bases from V and 6 bases from J; junction bases left unmatched: 5. This CDR3 has 14 amino acids. CDR3 residues: CASSQGAGYEKLFF. Written as DNA, the CDR3 is TGTGCCAGCAGCCAGGGGGCCGGTTATGAAAAACTGTTTTTT.

The chain couples TRBV5-6 to TRBJ2-7, with TRBD1 matching over 7 bases. CDR3 length: 16 residues. The germline CDR1 and CDR2 sequences are SGHDT and YYEEEE. The ends lost 5 bases at V and 0 bases at J; junction bases unmatched: 11. The DNA of the CDR3 is TGTGCCAGCAGAGCTGACAGGGCGGTATTCTCCTACGAGCAGTACTTC. This codes for CASRADRAVFSYEQYF.

The V call is TRBV5-5, the J call TRBJ2-7, with D perhaps TRBD2 (5 bases). Germline-derived CDR1 and CDR2 are SGHKS and YYEKEE (reference sequence). V was clipped by 4 bases and J by 0 bases, with 17 bases between them. CDR3 length: 16 amino acids. The CDR3 DNA reads as TGTGCCAGCAGCCACCCGGGATCCCTGAACTCCTACGAGCAGTACTTC. Residues: CASSHPGSLNSYEQYF.

This clonotype was counted ten times or more. The V gene is TRBV2, the J gene TRBJ1-2; a weak D match, TRBD1 (6 bases). Germline V CDR1 and CDR2: SNHLY, FYNNEI. The CDR3 loop spans 14 amino acids. Trimming removed 2 bases from V and 7 bases from J, with 14 bases in between. The CDR3 region has the DNA TGTGCCAGCAGTGAAATAGGGGCAGGGGCTGGCTACACCTTC. It encodes CASSEIGAGAGYTF. Variable domain in full (rest from reference TRBV2 and TRBJ1-2): EPEVTQTPSHQVTQMGQEVILRCVPISNHLYFYWYRQILGQKVEFLVSFYNNEISEKSEIFDDQFSVERPDGSNFTLKIRSTKLEDSAMYFCASSEIGAGAGYTFGSGTRLTVV.

In its sample, this clonotype was seen once. The chain recombines TRBV20-1 with TRBJ2-3; 12 bases match TRBD2. The CDR3 loop spans 16 amino acids. With V trimmed by 6 bases and J by 0 bases, 7 bases remained unmatched. Germline values: CDR1 DFQATT, CDR2 SNEGSKA (reference sequence). Written as DNA, the CDR3 is TGCAGTGCCCTCGGGACTAGCGGGTTGAGCACAGATACGCAGTATTTT. Amino acids: CSALGTSGLSTDTQYF.

The table lists this clonotype with a few counts. The chain has TRBV4-1 and TRBJ2-6; the D gene is possibly TRBD1 (6 bases). V lost 5 bases to trimming and J lost 4 bases, with 15 bases between them. The CDR3 has 16 amino acids. CDR1 and CDR2 from the germline V gene are MGHRA and YSYEKL. CDR3 loop: CASSDVTGKGANVLTF. The CDR3 nucleotides read TGCGCCAGCAGCGATGTTACAGGGAAGGGGGCCAACGTCCTGACTTTC.

As to this clonotype: It may be a read error: a sequence one base away is much more abundant. This chain connects TRBV7-2 to TRBJ2-2; D is possibly TRBD2 (6 bases). CDR3 size: 14 residues. Germline V lookup: CDR1 SGHTA, CDR2 FQGNSA. The CDR3 sequence: CASSLELVGGELSF. The CDR3 DNA follows: TGTGCCAGCAGCTTAGAACTAGTAGGCGGGGAGCTGTCTTTT.

This clonotype appeared a few times. This chain uses TRBV5-1 with TRBJ1-2; 8 bases fit TRBD1. V was clipped by 0 bases and J by 3 bases; unmatched bases: 7. The CDR3 runs to 16 residues. Germline CDR1 is SGHRS and CDR2 is YFSETQ. CDR3 nucleotide sequence: TGCGCCAGCAGCTTGGGGTCGACAGGGGAACACTATGGCTACACCTTC. Its translation: CASSLGSTGEHYGYTF. Full variable domain (rest looked up from reference TRBV5-1 and TRBJ1-2): KAGVTQTPRYLIKTRGQQVTLSCSPISGHRSVSWYQQTPGQGLQFLFEYFSETQRNKGNFPGRFSGRQFSNSRSEMNVSTLELGDSALYLCASSLGSTGEHYGYTFGSGTRLTVV.

Remarks on this clonotype: Just one base apart from a much larger clone, this may be a read error. This chain links TRBV6-1 with TRBJ2-7, with D perhaps given as TRBD1 or TRBD2 (7 bases each). Trimming took off 2 bases at V and 4 bases at J, with 18 bases between the two ends. CDR1 and CDR2 from the germline V gene are MNHNS and SASEGT. This CDR3 is 16 amino acids long. CDR3 DNA sequence: TGTGCCAGCAGTGAATGGGAGGGGGCAGCAGGTTACGAGCAGTACTTC. Protein sequence: CASSEWEGAAGYEQYF.

There are many counts of this clonotype. The chain links TRBV28 to TRBJ2-5; 10 bases are a match to TRBD2. Trimming cost V 6 bases and J 4 bases; bases outside gene matches: 11. CDR3 length: 16 amino acids. Germline-derived CDR1 and CDR2 are MDHEN and SYDVKM. The CDR3 DNA reads TGTGCCAGCAGCCTCCTCGATAGCGGGAGGATAGAGACCCAGTACTTC. Translated: CASSLLDSGRIETQYF.

This clonotype was counted at least ten times. The chain uses TRBV27 and TRBJ1-1; D unclear. CDR1 is MNHEY, CDR2 SMNVEV, per germline (reference sequence). The V end was cut by 5 bases, the J end by 6 bases, with 13 bases between. This CDR3 comprises 13 residues. CDR3 amino acids: CASSLPGRAEAFF. In DNA, the CDR3 is TGTGCCAGCAGTCTCCCGGGTAGGGCTGAAGCTTTCTTT.

This clonotype showed up many times. The chain employs TRBV28 and TRBJ1-3; D is possibly TRBD1 (6 bases). Germline-derived CDR1 and CDR2 are MDHEN and SYDVKM. The V end lost 7 bases, the J end lost 4 bases, and 14 bases lay between the germline ends. The length of the CDR3 is 14 residues. The CDR3 loop is CASIPLRGGNTIYF. In nucleotides, the CDR3 is TGTGCCAGCATCCCCCTCAGGGGAGGAAACACCATATATTTT.

Of note for this clonotype: Its ends do not fully match the called genes, so a read error is possible. The gene calls are TRBV28 and TRBJ2-7, with 7 nucleotides matching TRBD2. CDR1 and CDR2 from the germline V gene are MDHEN and SYDVKM. The CDR3 loop spans 18 amino acids. The CDR3 sequence: CACSQNHGVAGHAYEQYF. The CDR3, as DNA: TGTGCCTGCAGTCAAAACCATGGCGTAGCGGGCCATGCCTACGAGCAGTACTTC.

The rearrangement joins TRBV2 to TRBJ2-3; 8 positions match TRBD1. The CDR3 length is 12 residues. The germline V gene has CDR1 SNHLY and CDR2 FYNNEI. The trim removed 11 bases at V and 3 bases at J, leaving 4 bases unmatched. As DNA, the CDR3 is TGTGCCGGACAGGGTGAGACAGATACGCAGTATTTT. The encoded protein is CAGQGETDTQYF.

This clonotype turned up a few times. The chain combines TRBV4-1 with TRBJ1-1; D unresolved. The CDR3 is 17 residues long. The V and J ends lost 3 bases and 0 bases respectively, with 17 bases between them. CDR1 and CDR2 from the germline V gene are MGHRA and YSYEKL. Here the CDR3 DNA reads TGCGCCAGCAGCCAGGATTTGGGCAGCCACATGAACACTGAAGCTTTCTTT. Translating gives CASSQDLGSHMNTEAFF.

This clonotype was recorded many times. The chain has TRBV7-9 and TRBJ1-5, with D maybe TRBD1 (5 bases). This CDR3 contains 16 residues. V shed 6 bases and J shed 5 bases, with 20 bases lying between them. Germline CDR1 is SEHNR and CDR2 is FQNEAQ (reference sequence). CDR3 residues: CASSSGAGGIDQPQHF. CDR3 nucleotides: TGTGCCAGCAGTTCGGGAGCGGGGGGGATAGATCAGCCCCAGCATTTT.